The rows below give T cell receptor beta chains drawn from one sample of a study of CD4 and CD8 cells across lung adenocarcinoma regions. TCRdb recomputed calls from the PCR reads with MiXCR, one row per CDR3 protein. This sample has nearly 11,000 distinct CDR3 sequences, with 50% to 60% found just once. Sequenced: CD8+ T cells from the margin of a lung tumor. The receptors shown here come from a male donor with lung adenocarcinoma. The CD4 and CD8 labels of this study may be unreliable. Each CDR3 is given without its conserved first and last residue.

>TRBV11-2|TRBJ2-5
ASSRSLYQETQY
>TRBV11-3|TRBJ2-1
ASSLVYNEQF
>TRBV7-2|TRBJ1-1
ASSPGQWLEAF
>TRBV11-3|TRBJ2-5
ASSRGVMRGAQETQY
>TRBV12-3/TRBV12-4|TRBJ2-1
ASSLVGSLQETQF
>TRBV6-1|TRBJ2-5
ASSKPSGGPPETQY
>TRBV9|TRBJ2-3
ASSVVPGRPTDTQY
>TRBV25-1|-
ASSVSSYEQY
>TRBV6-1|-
ASSEGRGNVPTYEQY
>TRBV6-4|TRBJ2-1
ASSDSWADEQF
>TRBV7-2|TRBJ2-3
ASGSLGTDTQY
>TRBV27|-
ASSSPRGRSYNEQY
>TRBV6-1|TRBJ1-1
ASSHGGFGTEAF
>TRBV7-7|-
ASSLGAGETQY
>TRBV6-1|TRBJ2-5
ASREAGTGVENMQY
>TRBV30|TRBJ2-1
AWFPGLAGEGPYNEQF
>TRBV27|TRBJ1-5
ASSFKDQPQH
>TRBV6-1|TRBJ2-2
ASGGRAVGTGTLF
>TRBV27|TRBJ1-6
ASSLSRGPINSPLH
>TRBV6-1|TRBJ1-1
ASSEVWATEAF
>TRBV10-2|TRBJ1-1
ASSDVVNTEAF
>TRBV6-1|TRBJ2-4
ASATGRRAKNTQY
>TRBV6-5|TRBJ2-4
ATSFRDKNTQY
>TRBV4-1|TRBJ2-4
ASSKQGNIQY
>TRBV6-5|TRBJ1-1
ASSYSFSNTEAF
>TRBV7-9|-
ASSRTSGSYEQY
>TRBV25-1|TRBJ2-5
ASSEWETQY
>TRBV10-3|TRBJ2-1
AISETYNEQF
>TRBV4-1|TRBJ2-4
ASSQGWGGNIQY
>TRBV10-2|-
ASSGPWDTDYEQY
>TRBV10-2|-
ASFKTDTQY
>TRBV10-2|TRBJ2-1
ASSHTSEQF
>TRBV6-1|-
ASSVRGNEQY
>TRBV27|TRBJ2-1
ASSSHEAGRVNEQF
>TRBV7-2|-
ASSRRGRIEETQY
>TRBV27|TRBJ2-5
ASSFLAGWQETQY
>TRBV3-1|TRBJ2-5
ASSLTGTGQETQY
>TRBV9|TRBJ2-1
ASSVGPLDFEQF
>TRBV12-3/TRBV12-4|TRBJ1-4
ASTEPGEKLF
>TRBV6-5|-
ASSYIYEQY